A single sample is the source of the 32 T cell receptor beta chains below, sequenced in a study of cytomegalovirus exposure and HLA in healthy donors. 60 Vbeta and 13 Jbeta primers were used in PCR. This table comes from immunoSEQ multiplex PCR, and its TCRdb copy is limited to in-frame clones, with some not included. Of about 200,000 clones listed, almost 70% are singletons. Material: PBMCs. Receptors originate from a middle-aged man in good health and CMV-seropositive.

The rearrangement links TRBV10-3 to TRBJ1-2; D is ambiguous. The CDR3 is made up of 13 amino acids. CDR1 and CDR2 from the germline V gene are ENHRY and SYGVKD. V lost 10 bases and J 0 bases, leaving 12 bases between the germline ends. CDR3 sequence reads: CATQSSSNYGYTF. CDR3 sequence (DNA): TGTGCCACCCAAAGTAGCTCTAACTATGGCTACACCTTC.

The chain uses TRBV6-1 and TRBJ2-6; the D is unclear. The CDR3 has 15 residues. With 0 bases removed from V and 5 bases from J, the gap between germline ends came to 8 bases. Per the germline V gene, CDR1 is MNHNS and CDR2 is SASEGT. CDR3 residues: CASSEAGVRANVLTF. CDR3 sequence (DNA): TGTGCCAGCAGTGAAGCCGGTGTCCGGGCCAACGTCCTGACTTTC.

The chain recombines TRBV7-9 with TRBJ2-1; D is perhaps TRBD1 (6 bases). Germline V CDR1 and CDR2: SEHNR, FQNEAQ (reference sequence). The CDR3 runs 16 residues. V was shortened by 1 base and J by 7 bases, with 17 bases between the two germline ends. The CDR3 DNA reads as TGTGCCAGCAGCTTAGGATGGGGGCCTCTACCAAATGAGCAGTTCTTC. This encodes CASSLGWGPLPNEQFF.

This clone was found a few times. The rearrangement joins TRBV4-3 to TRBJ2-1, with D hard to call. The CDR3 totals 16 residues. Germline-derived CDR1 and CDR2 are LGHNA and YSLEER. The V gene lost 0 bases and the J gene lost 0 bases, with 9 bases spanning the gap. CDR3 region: CASSQDEVRSYNEQFF. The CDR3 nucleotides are TGCGCCAGCAGCCAAGATGAAGTGCGCTCCTACAATGAGCAGTTCTTC.

Written as DNA, the CDR3 is TGTGCCAGTAGCGGGGGACAGGGGGTTTATCAGCCCCAGCATTTT. Amino acids: CASSGGQGVYQPQHF. The chain uses TRBV19 and TRBJ1-5; TRBD1 aligns across 11 bases. The CDR3 is made up of 15 amino acids. V was clipped by 6 bases and J by 5 bases; unmatched bases: 6. Germline V gene lookup returns CDR1 LNHDA and CDR2 SQIVND (reference sequence).

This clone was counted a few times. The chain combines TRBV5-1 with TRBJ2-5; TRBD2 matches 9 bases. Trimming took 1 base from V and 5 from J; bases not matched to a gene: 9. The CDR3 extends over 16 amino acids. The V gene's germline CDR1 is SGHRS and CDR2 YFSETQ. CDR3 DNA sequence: TGCGCCAGCAGCTTGTCTCGAGCGGGGGGTGGGGAGACCCAGTACTTC. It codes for CASSLSRAGGGETQYF.

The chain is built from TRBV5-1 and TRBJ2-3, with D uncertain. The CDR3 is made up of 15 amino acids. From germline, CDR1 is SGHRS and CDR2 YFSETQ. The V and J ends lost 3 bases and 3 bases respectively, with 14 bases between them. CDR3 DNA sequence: TGCGCCAGCAGCTCCTCGGGTCAGAAGACAGATACGCAGTATTTT. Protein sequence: CASSSSGQKTDTQYF.

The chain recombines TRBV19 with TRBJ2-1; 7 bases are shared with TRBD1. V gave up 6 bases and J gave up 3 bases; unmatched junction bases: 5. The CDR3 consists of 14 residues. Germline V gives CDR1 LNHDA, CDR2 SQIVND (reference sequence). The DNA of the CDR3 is TGTGCCAGTAGATCCCCAGGGGGCTACAATGAGCAGTTCTTC. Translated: CASRSPGGYNEQFF.

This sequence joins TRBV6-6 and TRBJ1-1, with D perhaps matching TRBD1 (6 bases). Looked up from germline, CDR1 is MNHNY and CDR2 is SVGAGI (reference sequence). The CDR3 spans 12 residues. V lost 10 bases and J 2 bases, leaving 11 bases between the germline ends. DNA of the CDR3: TGTGCCACCAAGGACAGCAACACTGAAGCTTTCTTT. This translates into CATKDSNTEAFF.

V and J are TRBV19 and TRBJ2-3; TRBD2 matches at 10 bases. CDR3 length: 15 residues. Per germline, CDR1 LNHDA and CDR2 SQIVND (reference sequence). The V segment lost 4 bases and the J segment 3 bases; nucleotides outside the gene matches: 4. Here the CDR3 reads CASSTLAGGTDTQYF. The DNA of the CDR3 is TGTGCCAGTAGTACCTTAGCGGGGGGTACAGATACGCAGTATTTT.

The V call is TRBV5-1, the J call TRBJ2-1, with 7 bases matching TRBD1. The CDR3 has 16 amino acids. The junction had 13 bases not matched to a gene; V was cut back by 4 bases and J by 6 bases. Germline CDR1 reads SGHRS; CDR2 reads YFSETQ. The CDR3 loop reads CASSLPRDSNVNEQFF. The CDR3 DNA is TGCGCCAGCAGCCTCCCCCGGGACAGTAACGTCAATGAGCAGTTCTTC.

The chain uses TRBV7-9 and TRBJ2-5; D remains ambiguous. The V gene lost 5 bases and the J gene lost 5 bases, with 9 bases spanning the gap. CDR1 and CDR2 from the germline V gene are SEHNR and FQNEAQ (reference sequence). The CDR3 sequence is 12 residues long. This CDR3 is CASSRGVETQYF. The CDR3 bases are TGTGCCAGCAGCCGCGGAGTTGAGACCCAGTACTTC.

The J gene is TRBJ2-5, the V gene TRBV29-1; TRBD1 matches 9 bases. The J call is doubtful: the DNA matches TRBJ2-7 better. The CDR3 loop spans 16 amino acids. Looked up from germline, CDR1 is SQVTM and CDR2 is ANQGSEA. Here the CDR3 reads CSVKGGVQGATYEQYF. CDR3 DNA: TGCAGCGTTAAGGGGGGGGTACAGGGGGCTACCTACGAGCAGTACTTC.

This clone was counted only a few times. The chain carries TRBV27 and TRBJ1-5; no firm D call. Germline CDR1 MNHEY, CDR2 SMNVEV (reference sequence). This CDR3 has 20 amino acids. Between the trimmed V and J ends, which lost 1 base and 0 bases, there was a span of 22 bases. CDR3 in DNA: TGTGCCAGCAGTTTATGGCCGTCCATCATTACGGGGTATAGCAATCAGCCCCAGCATTTT. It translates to CASSLWPSIITGYSNQPQHF.

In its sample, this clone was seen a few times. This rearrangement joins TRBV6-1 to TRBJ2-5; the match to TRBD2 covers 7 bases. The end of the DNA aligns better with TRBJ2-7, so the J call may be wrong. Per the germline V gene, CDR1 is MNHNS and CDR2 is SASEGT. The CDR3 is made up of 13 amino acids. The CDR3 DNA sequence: TGTGCCAGCAGTGAGAGTCGGGGGGACGAGCAGTACTTC. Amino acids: CASSESRGDEQYF.

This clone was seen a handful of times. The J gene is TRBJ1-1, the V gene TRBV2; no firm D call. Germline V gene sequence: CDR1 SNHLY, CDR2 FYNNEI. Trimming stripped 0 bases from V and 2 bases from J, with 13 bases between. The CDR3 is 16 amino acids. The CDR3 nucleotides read TGTGCCAGCAGTGAAGCGCTGATGGCGGGAAACACTGAAGCTTTCTTT. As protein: CASSEALMAGNTEAFF.

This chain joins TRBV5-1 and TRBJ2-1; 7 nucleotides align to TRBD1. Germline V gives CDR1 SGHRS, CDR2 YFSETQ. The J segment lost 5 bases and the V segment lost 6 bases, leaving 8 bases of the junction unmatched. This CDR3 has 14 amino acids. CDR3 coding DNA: TGCGCCAGCACGAAGGACAGGCTAAACAATGAGCAGTTCTTC. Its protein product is CASTKDRLNNEQFF.

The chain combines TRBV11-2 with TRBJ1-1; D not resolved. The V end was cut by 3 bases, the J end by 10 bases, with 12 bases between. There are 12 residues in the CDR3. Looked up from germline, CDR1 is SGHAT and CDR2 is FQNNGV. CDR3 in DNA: TGTGCCAGCAGCTTCGCCCTGAGCGTAGCTTTCTTT. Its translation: CASSFALSVAFF. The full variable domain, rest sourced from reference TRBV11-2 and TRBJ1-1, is EAGVAQSPRYKIIEKRQSVAFWCNPISGHATLYWYQQILGQGPKLLIQFQNNGVVDDSQLPKDRFSAERLKGVDSTLKIQPAKLEDSAVYLCASSFALSVAFFGQGTRLTVV.

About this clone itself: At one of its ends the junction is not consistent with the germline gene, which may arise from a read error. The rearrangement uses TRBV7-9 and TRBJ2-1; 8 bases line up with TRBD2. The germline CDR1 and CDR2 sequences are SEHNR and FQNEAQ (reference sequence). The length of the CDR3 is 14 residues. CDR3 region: CSSSRGGLYNEQFF. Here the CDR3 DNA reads TGTTCCAGCAGCCGCGGGGGGCTCTACAATGAGCAGTTCTTC. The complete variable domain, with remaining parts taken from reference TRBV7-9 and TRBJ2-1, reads DTGVSQNPRHKITKRGQNVTFRCDPISEHNRLYWYRQTLGQGPEFLTYFQNEAQLEKSRLLSDRFSAERPKGSFSTLEIQRTEQGDSAMYLCSSSRGGLYNEQFFGPGTRLTVL.

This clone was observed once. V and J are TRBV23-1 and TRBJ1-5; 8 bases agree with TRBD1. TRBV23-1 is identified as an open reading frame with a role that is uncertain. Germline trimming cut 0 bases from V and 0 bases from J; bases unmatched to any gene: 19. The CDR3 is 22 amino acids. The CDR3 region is CASSQSTPRGQGDSDSNQPQHF. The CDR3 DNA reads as TGCGCCAGCAGTCAATCTACCCCTAGAGGACAGGGCGACTCCGATAGCAATCAGCCCCAGCATTTT.

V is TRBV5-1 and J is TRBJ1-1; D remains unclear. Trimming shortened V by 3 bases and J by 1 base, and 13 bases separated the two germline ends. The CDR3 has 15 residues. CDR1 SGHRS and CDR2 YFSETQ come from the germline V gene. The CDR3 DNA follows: TGCGCCAGCAGCTGGTCAGGTCAGAAGAACACTGAAGCTTTCTTT. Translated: CASSWSGQKNTEAFF. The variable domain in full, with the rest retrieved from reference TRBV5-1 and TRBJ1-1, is KAGVTQTPRYLIKTRGQQVTLSCSPISGHRSVSWYQQTPGQGLQFLFEYFSETQRNKGNFPGRFSGRQFSNSRSEMNVSTLELGDSALYLCASSWSGQKNTEAFFGQGTRLTVV.

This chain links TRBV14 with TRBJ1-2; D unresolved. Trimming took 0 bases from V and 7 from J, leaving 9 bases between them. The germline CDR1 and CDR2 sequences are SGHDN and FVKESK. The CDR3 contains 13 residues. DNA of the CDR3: TGTGCCAGCAGCCAAGACCGGCGGGGTGGCTACACCTTC. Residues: CASSQDRRGGYTF.

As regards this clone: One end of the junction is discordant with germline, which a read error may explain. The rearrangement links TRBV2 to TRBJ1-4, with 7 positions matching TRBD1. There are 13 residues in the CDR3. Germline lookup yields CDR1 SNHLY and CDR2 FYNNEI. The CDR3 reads CASRGQTIEKLFF. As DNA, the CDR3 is TGTGCCAGCAGGGGACAGACTATTGAAAAACTGTTTTTT.

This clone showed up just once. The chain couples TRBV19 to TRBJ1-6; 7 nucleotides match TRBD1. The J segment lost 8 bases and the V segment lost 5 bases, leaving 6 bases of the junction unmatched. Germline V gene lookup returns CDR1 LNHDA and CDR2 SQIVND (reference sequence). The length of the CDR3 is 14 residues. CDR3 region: CASSADRADSPLHF. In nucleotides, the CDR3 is TGTGCCAGTAGTGCCGACAGGGCTGATTCACCCCTCCACTTT.

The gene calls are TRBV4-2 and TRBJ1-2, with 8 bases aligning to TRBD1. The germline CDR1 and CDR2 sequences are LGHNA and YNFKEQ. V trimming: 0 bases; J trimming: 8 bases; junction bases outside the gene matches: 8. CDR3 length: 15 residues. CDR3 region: CASSQETDRACGYTF. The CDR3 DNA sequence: TGTGCCAGCAGCCAAGAGACGGACAGGGCTTGCGGCTACACCTTC.

The CDR3 nucleotides are TGTGCCAGCAGTGAACCGCTCGGCTCCTACAATGAGCAGTTCTTC. Its protein product is CASSEPLGSYNEQFF. V usage is TRBV6-1 and J usage is TRBJ2-1; D remains unclear. CDR1 MNHNS and CDR2 SASEGT come from the germline V gene. CDR3 length equals 15 residues. Trimming took 2 bases from V and 0 from J, leaving 8 bases between them.

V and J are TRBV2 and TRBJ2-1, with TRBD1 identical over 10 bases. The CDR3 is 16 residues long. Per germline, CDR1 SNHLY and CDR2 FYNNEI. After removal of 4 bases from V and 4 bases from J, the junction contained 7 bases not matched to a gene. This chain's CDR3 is CASSGARDRGYNEQFF. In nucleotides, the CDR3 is TGTGCCAGCAGTGGGGCCCGGGACAGGGGTTACAATGAGCAGTTCTTC.

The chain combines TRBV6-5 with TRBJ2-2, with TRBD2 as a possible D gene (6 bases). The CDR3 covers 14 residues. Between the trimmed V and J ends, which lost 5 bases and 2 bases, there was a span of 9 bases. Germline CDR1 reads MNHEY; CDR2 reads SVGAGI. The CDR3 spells CASSVGGNTGELFF. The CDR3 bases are TGTGCCAGCAGTGTCGGGGGTAACACCGGGGAGCTGTTTTTT.

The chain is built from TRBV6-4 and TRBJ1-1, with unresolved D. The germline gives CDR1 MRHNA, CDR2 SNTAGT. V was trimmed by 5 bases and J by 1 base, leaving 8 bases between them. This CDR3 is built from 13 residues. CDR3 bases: TGTGCCAGCAGTTACGGAGGGAACACTGAAGCTTTCTTT. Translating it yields CASSYGGNTEAFF.

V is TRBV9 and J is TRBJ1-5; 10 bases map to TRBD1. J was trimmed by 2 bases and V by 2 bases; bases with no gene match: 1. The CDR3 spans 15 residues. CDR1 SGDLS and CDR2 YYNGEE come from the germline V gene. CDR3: CASSVGQGGNQPQHF. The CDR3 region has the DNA TGTGCCAGCAGCGTCGGACAGGGGGGCAATCAGCCCCAGCATTTT.

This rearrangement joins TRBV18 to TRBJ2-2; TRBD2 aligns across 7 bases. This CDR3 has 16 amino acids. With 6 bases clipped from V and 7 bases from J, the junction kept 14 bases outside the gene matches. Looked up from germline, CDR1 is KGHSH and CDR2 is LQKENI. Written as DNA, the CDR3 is TGTGCCAGCTCCCCATCGGGGAGGGGCGCTGGCGGGGAGCTGTTTTTT. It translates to CASSPSGRGAGGELFF.

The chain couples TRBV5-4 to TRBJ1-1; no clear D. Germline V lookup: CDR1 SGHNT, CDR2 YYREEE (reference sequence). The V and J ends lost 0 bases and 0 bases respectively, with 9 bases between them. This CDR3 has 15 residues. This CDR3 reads CASSLGSGLNTEAFF. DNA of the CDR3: TGTGCCAGCAGCTTGGGGTCAGGATTGAACACTGAAGCTTTCTTT.